Below are 6 T cell receptor beta chains sequenced from a single sample in a study of PD-1 blockade in mismatch repair-deficient tumors. Profiled with immunoSEQ multiplex PCR; TCRdb holds only in-frame clones, not every one. The table lists under 50,000 clones, 70% to 85% of them singletons. This sample comprised PBMCs, obtained before pembrolizumab treatment. These receptor sequences come from an adult with mismatch repair-deficient cancer.

This rearrangement joins TRBV19 to TRBJ1-1; D is unresolved. The germline V gene has CDR1 LNHDA and CDR2 SQIVND (reference sequence). The ends were cut back, 2 bases at V and 9 bases at J, with 13 bases in the middle. The CDR3 has 13 residues. Here the CDR3 reads CASSISRGEKAFF. CDR3 in DNA: TGTGCCAGTAGTATATCTCGGGGAGAGAAAGCTTTCTTT.

In its sample, this clone was seen once. The rearrangement links TRBV16 to TRBJ2-5, with a weak D call TRBD1 (5 bases). The germline V gene encodes CDR1 KGHSY and CDR2 FQNENV. The CDR3 loop spans 15 amino acids. V was shortened by 4 bases and J by 2 bases, with 14 bases between the two germline ends. In DNA, the CDR3 is TGTGCCAGCAGCCCACAGCAGGGTGGACAAGAGACCCAGTACTTC. Its protein is CASSPQQGGQETQYF.

This chain uses TRBV6-1 with TRBJ2-2, with D unclear. This CDR3 has 14 amino acids. V lost 0 bases, J lost 7 bases, and 9 bases lay in between. Germline V gene sequence: CDR1 MNHNS, CDR2 SASEGT. This CDR3 is CASSEAAVVGELFF. The CDR3 coding sequence is TGTGCCAGCAGTGAAGCCGCGGTTGTCGGGGAGCTGTTTTTT.

J is TRBJ2-2 and V is TRBV30; D not resolved. The CDR3 runs to 15 residues. The V gene's germline CDR1 is GTSNPN and CDR2 SVGIG (reference sequence). V lost 2 bases and J 4 bases, leaving 14 bases between the germline ends. CDR3 bases: TGTGCCTGGAGTCGCGGCGGTGATTTCACCGGGGAGCTGTTTTTT. Translating gives CAWSRGGDFTGELFF.

This clone showed up just a few times. The gene calls are TRBV12-2 and TRBJ2-1; whether TRBD2, the table's D call, matches the DNA was not checked. TRBV12-2 is termed a pseudogene. CDR3 size: 15 residues. The CDR3 reads CATPQWRLIYNEQFF. In nucleotides, the CDR3 is TGTGCAACCCCGCAATGGCGGTTGATTTACAATGAGCAGTTCTTC.

This rearrangement joins TRBV25-1 to TRBJ2-4; unclear D gene. The CDR3 totals 14 residues. CDR1 is MGHDK and CDR2 is SYGVNS in the germline V gene. With 2 bases removed from V and 0 bases from J, the gap between germline ends came to 5 bases. This chain's CDR3 is CASSEAVAKNIQYF. CDR3 nucleotide sequence: TGTGCCAGCAGTGAAGCGGTAGCCAAAAACATTCAGTACTTC.